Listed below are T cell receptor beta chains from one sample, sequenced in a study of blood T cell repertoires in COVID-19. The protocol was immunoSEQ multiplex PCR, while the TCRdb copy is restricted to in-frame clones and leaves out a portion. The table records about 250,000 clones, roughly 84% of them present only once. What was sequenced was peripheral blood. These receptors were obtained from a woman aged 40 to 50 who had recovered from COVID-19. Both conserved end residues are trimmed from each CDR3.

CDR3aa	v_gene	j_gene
ASSPGAGGFSGNTIY	TRBV7-2	TRBJ1-3
ASGSYSSDGYT	TRBV7-2	TRBJ1-2
ASSDRTGGGNQPQH	TRBV19	TRBJ1-5
ASRPGLAHNEQF	TRBV6-5	TRBJ2-1
ASSSTGSYEQY	TRBV12-3/TRBV12-4	TRBJ2-7
ASSSDWVNEQF	TRBV27	TRBJ2-1
ASSLEGNTQY	TRBV5-4	TRBJ2-3
AISESAGGSYEQY	TRBV10-3	TRBJ2-7
ACPGRDEETQY	TRBV30	TRBJ2-5
ASSLEQSGNTIY	TRBV5-1	TRBJ1-3
ASSRDRSSYNSPLH	TRBV19	TRBJ1-6
ASRTGSQVQH	TRBV12-3/TRBV12-4	TRBJ1-5
ASLGRTEAF	TRBV6-6	TRBJ1-1
ASSQLLQGNSPLH	TRBV4-3	TRBJ1-6
ASSYTGDGEKLF	TRBV7-2	TRBJ1-4
ASIRGTGELF	TRBV28	TRBJ2-2
ASSLKPPGQGASYEQY	TRBV27	TRBJ2-7
ASSLPLRYEQY	TRBV12-3/TRBV12-4	TRBJ2-7
SVVGTGYEQY	TRBV29-1	TRBJ2-7
ASTRGPGELF	TRBV12-3/TRBV12-4	TRBJ2-2
ASGGGGSRREQY	TRBV6-5	TRBJ2-7
ASSSNRGNTEAF	TRBV5-4	TRBJ1-1
ASSPPLAGYNEQF	TRBV18	TRBJ2-1
ASSQASLFSPLH	TRBV3-1/TRBV3-2	TRBJ1-6
ASSQADRSAYEQY	TRBV7-9	TRBJ2-7
ASITGASYGYT	TRBV10-2	TRBJ1-2
SVAPGGLSYEQY	TRBV29-1	TRBJ2-7
ASSSAGAGNTIY	TRBV7-2	TRBJ1-3